Given below is one TCR beta chain in context. Its specificity is not known. Per the germline V gene, CDR1 is SQVTM and CDR2 is ANQGSEA. V lost 4 bases and J lost 6, with 16 bases in between. The CDR3 extends over 13 amino acids. This entry is derived from a study of long-term antiretroviral therapy in people with HIV. Study-wide results and caveats: Relative to control repertoires, HIV repertoires exhibited narrower CDR3 length ranges. Every time point showed a repertoire led by clones expanded before ART.

Cryopreserved PBMC, at roughly 0.85-11 million per sample, were present before DNA extraction. Assay version v3.0 of immunoSEQ was used, and it was run at survey level. TCRdb keeps only in-frame clones here, not all; method: immunoSEQ multiplex PCR. The repertoire has about 18,000 clones, roughly 80% of them found once; the top ten carry around 20%. The specimen comprised unsorted PBMCs, sampled 0.6 years after starting antiretroviral therapy. The rearrangement joins TRBV29-1 to TRBJ2-7; D gene uncertain. The source is a woman under 30 with HIV. As DNA, the CDR3 is TGCAGCGTTGGCCCTGGAGAAGGGTCCGAGCAGTACTTC. It yields the protein CSVGPGEGSEQYF.